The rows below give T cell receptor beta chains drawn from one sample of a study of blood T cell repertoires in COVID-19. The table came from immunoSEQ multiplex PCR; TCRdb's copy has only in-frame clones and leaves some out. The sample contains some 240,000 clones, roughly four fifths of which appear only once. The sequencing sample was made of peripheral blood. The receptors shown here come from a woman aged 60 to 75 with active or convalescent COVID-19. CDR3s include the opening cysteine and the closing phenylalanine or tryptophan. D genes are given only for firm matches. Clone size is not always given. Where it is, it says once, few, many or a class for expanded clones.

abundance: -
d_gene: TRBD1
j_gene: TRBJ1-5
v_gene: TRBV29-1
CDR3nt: TGCAGCGTTGTAACAGGGGCTTCAACGGATAGCAATCAGCCCCAGCATTTT
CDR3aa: CSVVTGASTDSNQPQHF

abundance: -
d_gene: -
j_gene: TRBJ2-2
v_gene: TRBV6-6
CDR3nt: TGTGCCAGCAGTTTGAGCACCGGGGAGCTGTTTTTT
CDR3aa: CASSLSTGELFF

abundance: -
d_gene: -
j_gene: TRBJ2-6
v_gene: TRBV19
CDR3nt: TGTGCCAGTACCCCCCCACCGGGGAGGCCCCTCTCTGGGGCCAACGTCCTGACTTTC
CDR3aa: CASTPPPGRPLSGANVLTF

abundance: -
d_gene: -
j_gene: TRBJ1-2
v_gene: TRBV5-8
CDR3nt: TGTGCCAGCAGCTTGGGGCAAAGGGGCAACTATGGCTACACCTTC
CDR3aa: CASSLGQRGNYGYTF

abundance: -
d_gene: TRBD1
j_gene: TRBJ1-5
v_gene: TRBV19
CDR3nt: TGTGCCAGTAGTATTCGGGCGACAGGGTCAAGCAATCAGCCCCAGCATTTT
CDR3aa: CASSIRATGSSNQPQHF

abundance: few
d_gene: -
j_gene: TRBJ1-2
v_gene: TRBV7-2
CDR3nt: TGTGCCAGCAGCGCCCAACTGAACTATGGCTACACCTTC
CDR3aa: CASSAQLNYGYTF

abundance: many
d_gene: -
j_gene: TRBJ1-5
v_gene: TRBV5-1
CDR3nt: TGCGCCAGCAGCTTGGGCGGAAGTAATCAGCCCCAGCATTTT
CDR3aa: CASSLGGSNQPQHF

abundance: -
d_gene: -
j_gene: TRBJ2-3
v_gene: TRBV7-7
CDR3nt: TGTGCCAGCAGCTTAGGTGGGGGGGCGGGCACAGATACGCAGTATTTT
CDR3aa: CASSLGGGAGTDTQYF

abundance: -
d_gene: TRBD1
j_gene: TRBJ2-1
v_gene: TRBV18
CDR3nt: TGTGCCAGCTCACCACTGGGGACAGCCTACAATGAGCAGTTCTTC
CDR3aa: CASSPLGTAYNEQFF

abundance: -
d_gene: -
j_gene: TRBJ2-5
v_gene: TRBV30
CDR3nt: TGTGCCTGGAGTGTATTTGGTGCCCAGGGGCAAGAGACCCAGTACTTC
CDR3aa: CAWSVFGAQGQETQYF

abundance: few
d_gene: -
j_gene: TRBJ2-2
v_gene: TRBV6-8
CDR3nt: TGTGCCAGCAGTTACCCGGCAGGGAGGTCCGGGGAGCTGTTTTTT
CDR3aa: CASSYPAGRSGELFF

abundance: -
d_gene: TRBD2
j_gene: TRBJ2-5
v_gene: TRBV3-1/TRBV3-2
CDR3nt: TGTGCCAGCAGCCTAGGGGCAAGCGGGGGTCAAGAGACCCAGTACTTC
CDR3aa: CASSLGASGGQETQYF

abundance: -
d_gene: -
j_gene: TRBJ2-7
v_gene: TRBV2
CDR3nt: TGTGCCAACTCGTACATAGGGGCGCCCAGCTCCTACGAGCAGTACTTC
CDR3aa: CANSYIGAPSSYEQYF

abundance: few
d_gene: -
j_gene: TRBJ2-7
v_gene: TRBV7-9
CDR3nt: TGTGCCAGCAGCCCCCGAGGTGGGGGGTCCATCTCCTACGAGCAGTACTTC
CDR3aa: CASSPRGGGSISYEQYF

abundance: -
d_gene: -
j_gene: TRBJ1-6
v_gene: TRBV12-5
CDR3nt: TGTGCTAGTGGTTTCCAGGTGGATTCACCCCTCCACTTT
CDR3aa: CASGFQVDSPLHF

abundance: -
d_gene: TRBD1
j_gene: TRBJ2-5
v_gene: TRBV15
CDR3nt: TGTGCCACCAGCAGGGGACAGGCCCAAGAGACCCAGTACTTC
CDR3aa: CATSRGQAQETQYF

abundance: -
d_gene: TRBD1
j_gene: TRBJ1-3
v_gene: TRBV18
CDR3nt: TGTGCCAGCTCTATTCAGGGGGCTGAAGGAAACACCATATATTTT
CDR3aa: CASSIQGAEGNTIYF

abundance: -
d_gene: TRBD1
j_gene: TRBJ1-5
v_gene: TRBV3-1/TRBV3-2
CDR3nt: TGTGCCAGCAGCCAAGGACAGGGAACCTACAATCAGCCCCAGCATTTT
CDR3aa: CASSQGQGTYNQPQHF

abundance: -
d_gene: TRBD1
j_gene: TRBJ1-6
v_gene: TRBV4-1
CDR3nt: TGCGCCAGCAGTCTTCTAAGGGATACAGGGGGAAATTCACCCCTCCACTTT
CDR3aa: CASSLLRDTGGNSPLHF

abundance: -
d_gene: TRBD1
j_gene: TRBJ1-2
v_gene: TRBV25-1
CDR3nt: TGTGCCAGCAGCAGACAGGGTGACTATGGCTACACCTTC
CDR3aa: CASSRQGDYGYTF

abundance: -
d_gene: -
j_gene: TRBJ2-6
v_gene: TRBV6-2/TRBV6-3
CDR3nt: TGTGCCAGCAGCCCCCAAGGGGTCGGGGCCAACGTCCTGACTTTC
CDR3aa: CASSPQGVGANVLTF

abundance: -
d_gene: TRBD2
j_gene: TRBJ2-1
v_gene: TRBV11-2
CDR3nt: TGTGCCAGCAGCCGAACAATAGCGGGGGGGACGAATGAGCAGTTCTTC
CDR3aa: CASSRTIAGGTNEQFF

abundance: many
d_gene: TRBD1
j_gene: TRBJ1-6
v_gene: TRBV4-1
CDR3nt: TGCGCCAGCAGCCGAGAGGACAGGTTCAATAATTCACCCCTCCACTTT
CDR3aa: CASSREDRFNNSPLHF

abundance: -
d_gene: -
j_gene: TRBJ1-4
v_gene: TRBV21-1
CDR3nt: TGTGCCAGCAGCAAAGAGGTCAGGGGTAGTGAAAAACTGTTTTTT
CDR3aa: CASSKEVRGSEKLFF

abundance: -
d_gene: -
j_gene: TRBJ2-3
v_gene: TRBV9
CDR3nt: TGTGCCAGCAGCAATAGTGGGGGGGCGGGGACAGATACGCAGTATTTT
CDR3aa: CASSNSGGAGTDTQYF

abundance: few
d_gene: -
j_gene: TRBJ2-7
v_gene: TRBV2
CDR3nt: TGTGCCAGCGATCCGGGACTTAGCACCTACGAGCAGTACTTC
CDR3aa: CASDPGLSTYEQYF

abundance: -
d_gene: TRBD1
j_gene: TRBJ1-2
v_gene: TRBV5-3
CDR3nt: TGTGCCAGAAGGCGAGGACAGGACCCTTGGGGAGGCTACACCTTC
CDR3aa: CARRRGQDPWGGYTF

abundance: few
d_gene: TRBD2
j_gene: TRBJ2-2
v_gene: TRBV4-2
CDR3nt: TGTGCCAGCAGCCAAGATTCAGCGGGGGGACACACCGGGGAGCTGTTTTTT
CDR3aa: CASSQDSAGGHTGELFF

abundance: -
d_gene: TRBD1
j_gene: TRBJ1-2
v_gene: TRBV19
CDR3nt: TGTGCCAGTAGTACACAGGGGAATGGCTACACCTTC
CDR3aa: CASSTQGNGYTF

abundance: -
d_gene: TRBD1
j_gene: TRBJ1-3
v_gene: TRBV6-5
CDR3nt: TGTGCCAGCAGAGGCCCCGGGACAGATGGAAACACCATATATTTT
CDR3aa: CASRGPGTDGNTIYF

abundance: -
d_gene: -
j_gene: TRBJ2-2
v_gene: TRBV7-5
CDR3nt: TGTGCCAGAAGCTTAAGGGGGCTGGGCACCGGGGAGCTGTTTTTT
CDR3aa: CARSLRGLGTGELFF

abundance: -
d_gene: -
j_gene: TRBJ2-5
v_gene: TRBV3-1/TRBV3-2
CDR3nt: TGTGCCAGCAGGGGGGGGCCCCAGGAGGCGACCCAGTACTTC
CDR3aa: CASRGGPQEATQYF

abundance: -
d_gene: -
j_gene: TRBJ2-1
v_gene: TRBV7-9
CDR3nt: TGTGCCAGCAGCTTAGGAGGTTTCGATGAGCAGTTCTTC
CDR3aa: CASSLGGFDEQFF

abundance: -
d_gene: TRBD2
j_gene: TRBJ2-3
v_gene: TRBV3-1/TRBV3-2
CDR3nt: TGTGCCAGCAGAGGAGGGGCTCTAGCGGGGACCTTCACAGATACGCAGTATTTT
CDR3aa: CASRGGALAGTFTDTQYF

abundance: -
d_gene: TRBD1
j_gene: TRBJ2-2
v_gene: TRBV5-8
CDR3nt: TGTGCCAGCAGCTTCTACAGGGGCACCGGGGAGCTGTTTTTT
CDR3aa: CASSFYRGTGELFF

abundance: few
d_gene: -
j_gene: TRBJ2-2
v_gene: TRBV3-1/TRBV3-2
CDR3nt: TGTGCCAGCAGCCAACGTAACGGGGAGCTGTTTTTT
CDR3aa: CASSQRNGELFF

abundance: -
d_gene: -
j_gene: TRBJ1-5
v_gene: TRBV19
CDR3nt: TGTGCCAGTAGTAGAATCGGACAGCCCAATCAGCCCCAGCATTTT
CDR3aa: CASSRIGQPNQPQHF

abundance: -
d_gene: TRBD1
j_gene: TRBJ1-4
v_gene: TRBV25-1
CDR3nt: TGTGCCAGCAGTGTGACAGGGTTAAGTGAAAAACTGTTTTTT
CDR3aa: CASSVTGLSEKLFF

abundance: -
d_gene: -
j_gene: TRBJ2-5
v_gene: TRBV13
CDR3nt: TGTGCCAGCAGCATCCGACTTCTCCAAGAGACCCAGTACTTC
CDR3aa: CASSIRLLQETQYF

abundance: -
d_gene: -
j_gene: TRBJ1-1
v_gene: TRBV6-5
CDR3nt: TGTGCCAGCAAGCGGGACACCCAGAACACTGAAGCTTTCTTT
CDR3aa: CASKRDTQNTEAFF

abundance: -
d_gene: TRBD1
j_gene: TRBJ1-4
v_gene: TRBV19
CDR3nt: TGTGCCAGTAGTATACGCCGGACAGGGGCCCCCCTTAATGAAAAACTGTTTTTT
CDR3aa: CASSIRRTGAPLNEKLFF

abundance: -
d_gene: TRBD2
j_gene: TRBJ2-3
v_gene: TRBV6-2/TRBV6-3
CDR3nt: TGTGCCAGCAGTACGGCCCCCACGGGACTAGCGGGGGGGCCAGATACGCAGTATTTT
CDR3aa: CASSTAPTGLAGGPDTQYF

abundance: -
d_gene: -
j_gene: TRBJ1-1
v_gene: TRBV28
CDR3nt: TGTGCCAGCACGGGACAGAACACTGAAGCTTTCTTT
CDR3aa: CASTGQNTEAFF

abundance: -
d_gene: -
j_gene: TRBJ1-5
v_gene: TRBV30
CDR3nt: TGTGCCTGGAGTGTACCAGGGGCAAGTAGCAATCAGCCCCAGCATTTT
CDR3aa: CAWSVPGASSNQPQHF

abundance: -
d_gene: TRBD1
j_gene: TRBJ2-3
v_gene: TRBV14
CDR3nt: TGTGCCAGCAGTCAAACTAGGACAGGGCTACGGTATTTT
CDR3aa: CASSQTRTGLRYF